The 31 T cell receptor beta chains below all came from one sample that was sequenced in a study of shared clonotypes between healthy human individuals. Selected positively for CCR7 and CD45RO-negative, naive CD8 cells excluded terminally differentiated effector memory CD45RA+ cells. Using immunoSEQ multiplex PCR, the repertoire was profiled, and TCRdb retains in-frame clones only, with some absent. In the table there are roughly 1,800,000 clones, roughly 94% of which are singletons. Material: naive CD8+ T cells sorted from blood. These receptors came from a man aged 18 to 30 in good health.

This clone was seen only once. The chain couples TRBV4-1 to TRBJ1-1; perhaps TRBD1 as D (5 bases). Germline values: CDR1 MGHRA, CDR2 YSYEKL. CDR3 length: 15 amino acids. Between the trimmed V and J ends, which lost 4 bases and 5 bases, there was a span of 17 bases. DNA for the CDR3: TGCGCCAGCAGCCCGGGCTCGGGGAGGGGAACTGAAGCTTTCTTT. Its protein product is CASSPGSGRGTEAFF.

With regard to this clone: Other DNA sequences in this specimen translate into the identical CDR3. This chain connects TRBV27 to TRBJ1-3; D perhaps matches TRBD1 (5 bases). Trimming pared 6 bases from V and 4 bases from J, leaving 13 bases between. Germline values: CDR1 MNHEY, CDR2 SMNVEV (reference sequence). This CDR3 contains 14 residues. CDR3: CASSLRGPGNTIYF. The CDR3 DNA reads TGTGCCAGCAGCCTCCGGGGCCCCGGAAACACCATATATTTT.

Of note for this clone: The junction shows a germline mismatch at one end, possibly a read error. The chain links TRBV4-1 to TRBJ2-1; a weak D match, TRBD2 (6 bases). Per germline, CDR1 MGHRA and CDR2 YSYEKL. There are 14 residues in the CDR3. CDR3 amino acids: CASSLNSDYDEQFF. CDR3 sequence (DNA): TGCGCCAGCAGCCTGAACTCGGACTACGATGAGCAGTTCTTC.

Remarks on this clone: Sequence at one end of the junction differs from germline and may be a read error. The V gene is TRBV7-9, the J gene TRBJ2-7; TRBD1 matches at 7 bases. Germline-derived CDR1 and CDR2 are SEHNR and FQNEAQ (reference sequence). This CDR3 spans 14 amino acids. CDR3 bases: TGTGCCAGCAACTTAGGGGGACAGACCTACGAGCAGTACTTC. Translating gives CASNLGGQTYEQYF.

The chain uses TRBV27 and TRBJ2-1; possibly TRBD1 for D (6 bases). The V gene lost 3 bases and the J gene lost 0 bases, with 9 bases spanning the gap. Germline V gives CDR1 MNHEY, CDR2 SMNVEV (reference sequence). The CDR3 length is 15 residues. For the CDR3, the DNA is TGTGCCAGCAGTTTCGGGGACAACTCCTACAATGAGCAGTTCTTC. Protein: CASSFGDNSYNEQFF.

The chain has TRBV2 and TRBJ1-3, with unresolved D. Germline V gene data show CDR1 as SNHLY and CDR2 as FYNNEI. The CDR3 consists of 10 residues. V was shortened by 8 bases and J by 4 bases, with 3 bases between the two germline ends. CDR3 DNA sequence: TGTGCCAGCGGGGGAAACACCATATATTTT. Translation gives CASGGNTIYF.

This chain joins TRBV10-2 and TRBJ2-7, with D perhaps matching TRBD1 (6 bases). This CDR3 is 13 amino acids long. The germline V and J ends were trimmed by 4 bases and 1 base, with 8 bases remaining between them. Germline V lookup: CDR1 WSHSY, CDR2 SAAADI. CDR3 sequence reads: CASSADRSYEQYF. CDR3 DNA: TGCGCCAGCAGTGCAGACAGGTCCTACGAGCAGTACTTC.

V gene TRBV4-1 combines with J gene TRBJ2-7, with D uncertain. With 0 bases removed from V and 5 bases from J, the gap between germline ends came to 14 bases. The CDR3 loop spans 15 amino acids. Germline assignment: CDR1 MGHRA and CDR2 YSYEKL. The CDR3 region is CASSQDKGPIHEQYF. In DNA form, the CDR3 reads TGCGCCAGCAGCCAAGATAAGGGTCCTATCCACGAGCAGTACTTC.

The table lists this clone with a count of one. The rearrangement joins TRBV28 to TRBJ2-7; a possible D gene is TRBD1 (5 bases). V was pared by 1 base and J by 6 bases, with 13 bases between. CDR3 length equals 14 residues. Germline assignment: CDR1 MDHEN and CDR2 SYDVKM. CDR3 sequence reads: CASSLLAGPSEQYF. CDR3 nucleotides: TGTGCCAGCAGTTTATTGGCAGGGCCCTCCGAGCAGTACTTC.

The J gene is TRBJ1-1, the V gene TRBV7-9; D remains unclear. Trimming left V 1 base short and J 0 bases short, with 6 bases between. Germline V CDR1 and CDR2: SEHNR, FQNEAQ (reference sequence). The CDR3 has 14 amino acids. In nucleotides, the CDR3 is TGTGCCAGCAGCTTAGACAGTGTGAACACTGAAGCTTTCTTT. Translating it yields CASSLDSVNTEAFF.

The chain has TRBV13 and TRBJ2-1; D assignment may be TRBD1 or TRBD2 (6 bases each). The CDR3 has 14 amino acids. Germline V gene lookup returns CDR1 PRHDT and CDR2 FYEKMQ (reference sequence). Trimming stripped 6 bases from V and 12 bases from J, with 21 bases between. The CDR3 sequence is CASSSNREAGWQFF. The DNA of the CDR3 is TGTGCCAGCAGTTCTAACAGGGAGGCTGGGTGGCAGTTCTTC.

This clone appeared a single time. The V call is TRBV7-9, the J call TRBJ2-5; D may be TRBD1 or TRBD2 (6 bases each). The V end lost 5 bases, the J end lost 5 bases, and 15 bases lay between the germline ends. The CDR3 totals 14 residues. Germline V lookup: CDR1 SEHNR, CDR2 FQNEAQ (reference sequence). CDR3 in DNA: TGTGCCAGCAGCCACCTCGGGGGCCAGGAGACCCAGTACTTC. Amino acid sequence: CASSHLGGQETQYF.

The V and J genes are TRBV18 and TRBJ2-5; 9 bases are shared with TRBD2. Germline CDR1 is KGHSH and CDR2 is LQKENI. V gave up 2 bases and J gave up 0 bases; unmatched junction bases: 7. The CDR3 covers 17 residues. The chain's CDR3 is CASSPGLAGRYQETQYF. The CDR3 nucleotides are TGTGCCAGCTCACCAGGGCTAGCGGGAAGGTACCAAGAGACCCAGTACTTC.

The gene calls are TRBV6-1 and TRBJ1-5; D is uncertain. There are 11 residues in the CDR3. V lost 7 bases and J 9 bases, leaving 10 bases between the germline ends. Germline values: CDR1 MNHNS, CDR2 SASEGT. The CDR3 bases are TGTGCCAGCACCCATGCGGGGCCCCAGCATTTT. Its translation is CASTHAGPQHF.

The V gene is TRBV27, the J gene TRBJ1-1; D uncertain. Germline CDR1 and CDR2: MNHEY and SMNVEV (reference sequence). V gave up 7 bases and J gave up 7 bases, with 13 bases separating them. This CDR3 contains 12 residues. The CDR3 loop reads CASKAESFEAFF. As DNA, the CDR3 is TGTGCCAGCAAGGCCGAAAGTTTTGAAGCTTTCTTT.

V and J are TRBV10-1 and TRBJ2-7; 7 positions agree with TRBD1. Germline CDR1 is WNHNN and CDR2 is SYGVQD (reference sequence). The CDR3 is 15 amino acids. After removal of 2 bases from V and 3 bases from J, the junction contained 7 bases not matched to a gene. The CDR3 reads CASSEGVGGIYEQYF. For the CDR3, the DNA is TGCGCCAGCAGTGAGGGTGTAGGGGGCATCTACGAGCAGTACTTC.

The V gene is TRBV7-6, the J gene TRBJ1-1; 11 nucleotides align to TRBD1. The V gene's germline CDR1 is SGHVS and CDR2 FNYEAQ. After removal of 3 bases from V and 4 bases from J, the junction contained 10 bases not matched to a gene. The CDR3 consists of 17 residues. CDR3 coding DNA: TGTGCCAGCAGCTTCCGGACAGGGGGCACGGAAGGCACTGAAGCTTTCTTT. It translates to CASSFRTGGTEGTEAFF.

The V and J genes are TRBV6-6 and TRBJ2-5; D remains ambiguous. Trimming pared 2 bases from V and 1 base from J, leaving 14 bases between. This CDR3 is built from 16 residues. Germline CDR1 and CDR2: MNHNY and SVGAGI (reference sequence). This chain's CDR3 is CASSYVRNPAQETQYF. The CDR3 DNA reads TGTGCCAGCAGTTACGTCAGGAATCCCGCCCAAGAGACCCAGTACTTC.

The chain employs TRBV9 and TRBJ1-1; D call uncertain. The CDR3 is 14 amino acids. Germline lookup yields CDR1 SGDLS and CDR2 YYNGEE. The V gene lost 3 bases and the J gene lost 1 base, with 10 bases spanning the gap. The CDR3 loop is CASSASDANTEAFF. The CDR3 bases are TGTGCCAGCAGCGCATCGGACGCGAACACTGAAGCTTTCTTT.

This clone appeared a single time. This chain uses TRBV4-3 with TRBJ2-2; a possible D gene is TRBD1 (5 bases). Between the trimmed V and J ends, which lost 4 bases and 6 bases, there was a span of 18 bases. The CDR3 sequence is 16 residues long. In germline, CDR1 is LGHNA, CDR2 YSLEER. DNA of the CDR3: TGCGCCAGCAGCCCCCTCTTAGGGGCGGTCCCCGGGGAGCTGTTTTTT. The encoded protein is CASSPLLGAVPGELFF.

About this clone itself: This sample includes further DNA sequences coding for the same CDR3. The chain couples TRBV5-6 to TRBJ2-7; D unclear. The CDR3 is 11 residues long. Trimming cost V 0 bases and J 7 bases, with 5 bases left between them. Germline V CDR1 and CDR2: SGHDT, YYEEEE. CDR3 sequence: CASSLVGEQYF. DNA of the CDR3: TGTGCCAGCAGCTTGGTTGGAGAGCAGTACTTC.

In this sample, this clone turned up once. V gene TRBV6-1 combines with J gene TRBJ1-1, with D perhaps TRBD1 (6 bases). Germline V gene data show CDR1 as MNHNS and CDR2 as SASEGT. Trimming stripped 6 bases from V and 0 bases from J, with 14 bases between. The CDR3 has 15 amino acids. The CDR3 sequence: CASSPGTLLNTEAFF. In nucleotides, the CDR3 is TGTGCCAGCAGCCCCGGGACACTTTTGAACACTGAAGCTTTCTTT.

The rearrangement uses TRBV28 and TRBJ1-3, with D hard to call. The CDR3 extends over 14 amino acids. Germline V gene sequence: CDR1 MDHEN, CDR2 SYDVKM. V lost 3 bases, J lost 0 bases, and 6 bases lay in between. The CDR3 DNA follows: TGTGCCAGCAGTTTTATCGGCTCTGGAAACACCATATATTTT. It codes for CASSFIGSGNTIYF.

V is TRBV4-3 and J is TRBJ2-1, with D hard to call. This CDR3 spans 14 amino acids. Germline V lookup: CDR1 LGHNA, CDR2 YSLEER. Trimming pared 0 bases from V and 5 bases from J, leaving 8 bases between. The CDR3 loop reads CASSQEMWHNEQFF. Written as DNA, the CDR3 is TGCGCCAGCAGCCAAGAAATGTGGCACAATGAGCAGTTCTTC.

The rearrangement joins TRBV6-1 to TRBJ2-5; D gene ambiguous. Germline CDR1 and CDR2: MNHNS and SASEGT. Trimming stripped 2 bases from V and 3 bases from J, with 7 bases between. CDR3 length equals 13 residues. The CDR3 coding sequence is TGTGCCAGCAGTGAATGGGCAGAAGAGACCCAGTACTTC. Translation: CASSEWAEETQYF.

V usage is TRBV6-6 and J usage is TRBJ2-7, with D perhaps assigned TRBD1 or TRBD2 (5 bases each). V was cut by 0 bases and J by 1 base, with 10 bases left in between. The length of the CDR3 is 15 residues. Germline V lookup: CDR1 MNHNY, CDR2 SVGAGI (reference sequence). The CDR3 region has the DNA TGTGCCAGCAGTTACTCTCGGGGCGAATCCTACGAGCAGTACTTC. Translated: CASSYSRGESYEQYF.

The chain combines TRBV20-1 with TRBJ1-2; D might be TRBD1 (5 bases). The CDR3 spans 11 residues. Trimming removed 5 bases at V and 8 bases at J, with 12 bases between. Germline V gene sequence: CDR1 DFQATT, CDR2 SNEGSKA (reference sequence). Here the CDR3 DNA reads TGCAGTGCTTGGCCCCCAGGGGGCTACACCTTC. Residues: CSAWPPGGYTF.

This chain connects TRBV4-3 to TRBJ1-4; no clear D gene. The germline V and J ends were trimmed by 1 base and 4 bases, with 13 bases remaining between them. The CDR3 covers 16 residues. Germline loops: CDR1 LGHNA, CDR2 YSLEER. The CDR3 protein is CASSQGEGSFNEKLFF. The DNA for the CDR3 is TGCGCCAGCAGCCAAGGGGAGGGAAGTTTTAATGAAAAACTGTTTTTT.

The rearrangement joins TRBV13 to TRBJ2-3, with 8 bases matching TRBD2. The CDR3 totals 14 residues. The J segment lost 6 bases and the V segment lost 5 bases, leaving 7 bases of the junction unmatched. Germline CDR1 and CDR2: PRHDT and FYEKMQ (reference sequence). Written as DNA, the CDR3 is TGTGCCAGCAGCCACGGACTAGCTGGCGATACGCAGTATTTT. Encoded protein: CASSHGLAGDTQYF.

The rearrangement joins TRBV7-9 to TRBJ2-5; D gene ambiguous. Trimming pared 4 bases from V and 0 bases from J, leaving 18 bases between. Germline V gives CDR1 SEHNR, CDR2 FQNEAQ (reference sequence). The CDR3 runs to 17 residues. The CDR3 is CASSSSRADLYQETQYF. For the CDR3, the DNA is TGTGCCAGCAGCTCGTCTAGGGCAGACCTCTACCAAGAGACCCAGTACTTC.

This chain uses TRBV28 with TRBJ2-1, with TRBD1 as a possible D gene (6 bases). Trimming left V 6 bases short and J 9 bases short, with 18 bases between. The V gene's germline CDR1 is MDHEN and CDR2 SYDVKM. The CDR3 runs to 14 residues. CDR3 sequence: CASRLEGQVGEQFF. The CDR3, as DNA: TGTGCCAGCAGGCTAGAGGGACAAGTGGGTGAGCAGTTCTTC. Combining the CDR3 with reference TRBV28 and TRBJ2-1 gives the whole variable domain DVKVTQSSRYLVKRTGEKVFLECVQDMDHENMFWYRQDPGLGLRLIYFSYDVKMKEKGDIPEGYSVSREKKERFSLILESASTNQTSMYLCASRLEGQVGEQFFGPGTRLTVL.